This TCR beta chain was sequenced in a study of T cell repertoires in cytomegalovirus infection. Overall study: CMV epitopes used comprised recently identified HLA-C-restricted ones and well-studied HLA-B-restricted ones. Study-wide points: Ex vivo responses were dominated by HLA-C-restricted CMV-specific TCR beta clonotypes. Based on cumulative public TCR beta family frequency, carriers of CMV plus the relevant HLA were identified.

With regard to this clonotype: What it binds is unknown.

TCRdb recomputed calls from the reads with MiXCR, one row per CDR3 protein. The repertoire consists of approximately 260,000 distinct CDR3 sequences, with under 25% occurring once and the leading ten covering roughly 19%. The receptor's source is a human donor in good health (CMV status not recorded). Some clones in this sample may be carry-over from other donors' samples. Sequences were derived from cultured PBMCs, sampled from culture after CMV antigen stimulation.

This chain's CDR3 is CASSYSGIRTQYF. The DNA for the CDR3 is TGTGCCAGCAGTTACTCCGGGATAAGAACGCAGTATTTT. This chain connects TRBV6-2 or TRBV6-3 to TRBJ2-3; D might be TRBD2 (5 bases). From germline, CDR1 is MNHEY and CDR2 SVGEGT. This CDR3 has 13 residues. V lost 0 bases and J lost 9, with 10 bases in between.